Listed below are T cell receptor beta chains from one sample, sequenced in a study of shared clonotypes between healthy human individuals. Libraries were prepared by immunoSEQ multiplex PCR; TCRdb keeps only in-frame clonotypes and omits some of them. This sample has about 2 million clones, with just under 95% found just once. Sequenced material: naive CD8+ T cells sorted from blood. Receptors originate from a man aged 18 to 29 in good health. Both conserved end residues are trimmed from each CDR3. Fields, in order: V gene, D gene, CDR3 protein. A D gene is named only where the DNA matches it firmly.

V gene: TRBV5-1
D gene: TRBD1
CDR3 protein: ASSRTGGNEKLF

V gene: TRBV7-9
D gene: TRBD2
CDR3 protein: ASSLSGSGTGELF

V gene: TRBV9
D gene: .
CDR3 protein: ASSVEGYGYT

V gene: TRBV7-6
D gene: .
CDR3 protein: ASSPEFSEEQY

V gene: TRBV2
D gene: TRBD2
CDR3 protein: ASSEGFAGVAKNIQY

V gene: TRBV7-9
D gene: TRBD2
CDR3 protein: ASRSAGLYQETQY

V gene: TRBV27
D gene: .
CDR3 protein: ASSLLGDNYEQY

V gene: TRBV13
D gene: TRBD2
CDR3 protein: ASSTGGGSYEQY

V gene: TRBV6-5
D gene: .
CDR3 protein: ASSYSRTALSNVQY

V gene: TRBV11-2
D gene: .
CDR3 protein: ASSSPGGYEQY

V gene: TRBV7-9
D gene: TRBD2
CDR3 protein: ASSLASGIYNEQF

V gene: TRBV5-6
D gene: .
CDR3 protein: ASSFIGEKLF

V gene: TRBV5-1
D gene: .
CDR3 protein: ASSSLGGPTDTQY

V gene: TRBV6-1
D gene: TRBD1
CDR3 protein: ASRGLGTGDGYT

V gene: TRBV28
D gene: .
CDR3 protein: ASSLFKANTEAF

V gene: TRBV27
D gene: .
CDR3 protein: ASSLKQSSYNEQF

V gene: TRBV27
D gene: TRBD1
CDR3 protein: ASSQQGNQETQY

V gene: TRBV7-9
D gene: .
CDR3 protein: ASSLRVGGGTDTQY

V gene: TRBV29-1
D gene: TRBD2
CDR3 protein: SVLLAGGEQY

V gene: TRBV5-1
D gene: .
CDR3 protein: ASSSGQYQLKYEQY

V gene: TRBV13
D gene: .
CDR3 protein: ASSSWDGSSYEQY

V gene: TRBV7-2
D gene: TRBD1
CDR3 protein: ASSLPGRDRADEQY

V gene: TRBV5-4
D gene: .
CDR3 protein: ASSLDAVEETQY

V gene: TRBV4-1
D gene: TRBD1
CDR3 protein: ASSHKYTGQGAYEQY

V gene: TRBV7-8
D gene: .
CDR3 protein: ASSLARVVGETQY

V gene: TRBV30
D gene: .
CDR3 protein: AWSPREIYEQY

V gene: TRBV30
D gene: TRBD1
CDR3 protein: AFDRGFSPLH

V gene: TRBV7-8
D gene: .
CDR3 protein: ASTGDSYEQY

V gene: TRBV6-5
D gene: .
CDR3 protein: ASSYSPFGAGDEQF

V gene: TRBV7-8
D gene: .
CDR3 protein: ASSLVVYPLGTDTQY

V gene: TRBV19
D gene: TRBD1
CDR3 protein: ASSPGGQGAPEQY

V gene: TRBV7-9
D gene: .
CDR3 protein: ASSLGRAVTYNEQF

V gene: TRBV28
D gene: .
CDR3 protein: ASSSLLEENTEAF

V gene: TRBV7-2
D gene: .
CDR3 protein: ASSSLVDTQY

V gene: TRBV5-6
D gene: .
CDR3 protein: ASSPIPDSFYEQY

V gene: TRBV15
D gene: TRBD2
CDR3 protein: ATSESGSYSYEQY

V gene: TRBV5-6
D gene: .
CDR3 protein: ASSGLRVGYT

V gene: TRBV10-3
D gene: TRBD1
CDR3 protein: AISEAGGLYNSPLH

V gene: TRBV7-9
D gene: .
CDR3 protein: ASSLEGGSEKLF

V gene: TRBV7-9
D gene: .
CDR3 protein: ASSLVGQSNTEAF

V gene: TRBV7-9
D gene: .
CDR3 protein: ASSPALVGADTGELF